The sequence of this TCR beta chain was determined in a study of shared clonotypes between healthy human individuals. The germline CDR1 and CDR2 sequences are MNHNY and SVGAGI (reference sequence). V lost 2 bases to trimming and J lost 9 bases, with 13 bases between them. The CDR3 has 13 amino acids. The CD4+ fraction was divided into a CD45RA+ naive subset and a CD45RA-negative memory subset. The table came from immunoSEQ multiplex PCR; TCRdb's copy has only in-frame clones and leaves some out. The top ten clones hold 0.14% of a sample with 2.5 million or so clones, more than 80% of them seen once. The sample comprised naive CD4+ T cells sorted from blood. Subset indicated: CD45RA+ positively selected. The rearrangement links TRBV6-6 to TRBJ1-1; D possibly corresponds to TRBD1 (6 bases). This clonotype was sampled from a man younger than 35 in good health. The CDR3 coding sequence is TGTGCCAGCAGTTACCAGAGTGGGGGGCAAGCTTTCTTT. Its translation is CASSYQSGGQAFF.